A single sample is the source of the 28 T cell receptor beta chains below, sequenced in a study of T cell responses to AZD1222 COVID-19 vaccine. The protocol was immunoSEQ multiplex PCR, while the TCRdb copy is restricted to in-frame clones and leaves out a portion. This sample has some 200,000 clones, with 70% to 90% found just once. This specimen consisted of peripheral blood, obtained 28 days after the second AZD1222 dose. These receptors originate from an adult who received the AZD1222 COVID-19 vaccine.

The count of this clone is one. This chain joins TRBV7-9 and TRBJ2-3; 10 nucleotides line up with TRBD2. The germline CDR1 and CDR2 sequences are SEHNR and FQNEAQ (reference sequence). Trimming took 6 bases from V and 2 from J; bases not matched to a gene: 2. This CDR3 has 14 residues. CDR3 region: CASSLAGATDTQYF. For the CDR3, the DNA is TGTGCCAGCAGTCTAGCGGGGGCCACAGATACGCAGTATTTT.

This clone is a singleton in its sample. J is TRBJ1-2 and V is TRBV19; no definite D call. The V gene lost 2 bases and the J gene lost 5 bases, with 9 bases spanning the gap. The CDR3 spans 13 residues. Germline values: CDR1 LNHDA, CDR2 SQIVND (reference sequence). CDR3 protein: CASSIPTRYGYTF. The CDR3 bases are TGTGCCAGTAGTATACCGACGAGGTATGGCTACACCTTC. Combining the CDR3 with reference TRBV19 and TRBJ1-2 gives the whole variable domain DGGITQSPKYLFRKEGQNVTLSCEQNLNHDAMYWYRQDPGQGLRLIYYSQIVNDFQKGDIAEGYSVSREKKESFPLTVTSAQKNPTAFYLCASSIPTRYGYTFGSGTRLTVV.

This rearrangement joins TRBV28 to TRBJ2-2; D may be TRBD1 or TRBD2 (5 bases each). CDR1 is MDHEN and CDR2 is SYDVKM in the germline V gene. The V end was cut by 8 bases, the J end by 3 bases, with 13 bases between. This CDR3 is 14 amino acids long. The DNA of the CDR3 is TGTGCCAGCGAGAGGGGTTTGCACACCGGGGAGCTGTTTTTT. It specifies CASERGLHTGELFF. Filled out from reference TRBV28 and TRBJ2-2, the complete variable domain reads DVKVTQSSRYLVKRTGEKVFLECVQDMDHENMFWYRQDPGLGLRLIYFSYDVKMKEKGDIPEGYSVSREKKERFSLILESASTNQTSMYLCASERGLHTGELFFGEGSRLTVL.

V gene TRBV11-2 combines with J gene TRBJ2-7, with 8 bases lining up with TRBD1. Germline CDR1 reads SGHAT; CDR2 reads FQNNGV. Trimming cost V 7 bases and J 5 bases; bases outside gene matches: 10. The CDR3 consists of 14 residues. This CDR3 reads CASTTFGRGHEQYF. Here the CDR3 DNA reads TGTGCCAGCACCACTTTTGGCAGGGGGCACGAGCAGTACTTC.

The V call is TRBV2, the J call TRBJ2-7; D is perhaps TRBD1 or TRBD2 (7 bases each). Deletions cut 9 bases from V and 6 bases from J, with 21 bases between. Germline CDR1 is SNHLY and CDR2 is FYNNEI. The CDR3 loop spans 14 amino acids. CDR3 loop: CASPRGGRLAEQYF. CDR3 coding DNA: TGTGCCAGTCCCAGGGGGGGGCGCCTTGCCGAGCAGTACTTC.

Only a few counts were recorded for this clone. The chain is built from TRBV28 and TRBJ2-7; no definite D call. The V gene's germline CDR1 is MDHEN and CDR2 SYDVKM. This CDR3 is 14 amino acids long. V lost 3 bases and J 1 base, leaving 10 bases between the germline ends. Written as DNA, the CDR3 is TGTGCCAGCAGTTTTATAGGCCCATCCTACGAGCAGTACTTC. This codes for CASSFIGPSYEQYF.

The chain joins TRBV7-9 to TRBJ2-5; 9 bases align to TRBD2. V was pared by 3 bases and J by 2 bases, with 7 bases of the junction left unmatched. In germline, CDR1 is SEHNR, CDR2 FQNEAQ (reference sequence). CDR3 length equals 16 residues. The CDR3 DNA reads TGTGCCAGCAGCTTCAAGCGGGGGGTATCACAAGAGACCCAGTACTTC. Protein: CASSFKRGVSQETQYF.

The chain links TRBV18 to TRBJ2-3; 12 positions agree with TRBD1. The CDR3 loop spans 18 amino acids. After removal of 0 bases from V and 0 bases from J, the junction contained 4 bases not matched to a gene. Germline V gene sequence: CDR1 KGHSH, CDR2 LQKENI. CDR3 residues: CASSPPGQGASSTDTQYF. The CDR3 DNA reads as TGTGCCAGCTCACCACCGGGACAGGGGGCATCTAGCACAGATACGCAGTATTTT.

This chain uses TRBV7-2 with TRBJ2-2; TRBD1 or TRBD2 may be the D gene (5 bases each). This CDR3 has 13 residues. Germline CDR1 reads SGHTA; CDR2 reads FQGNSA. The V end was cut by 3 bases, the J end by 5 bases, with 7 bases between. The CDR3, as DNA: TGTGCCAGCAGCTTTGGGGGTACCGGGGAGCTGTTTTTT. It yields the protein CASSFGGTGELFF.

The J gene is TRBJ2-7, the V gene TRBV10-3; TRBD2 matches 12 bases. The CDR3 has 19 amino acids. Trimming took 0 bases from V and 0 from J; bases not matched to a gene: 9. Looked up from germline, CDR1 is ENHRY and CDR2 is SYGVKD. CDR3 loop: CAISESKARTSGISYEQYF. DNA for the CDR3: TGTGCCATCAGTGAGTCAAAAGCTAGGACTAGCGGGATCTCCTACGAGCAGTACTTC.

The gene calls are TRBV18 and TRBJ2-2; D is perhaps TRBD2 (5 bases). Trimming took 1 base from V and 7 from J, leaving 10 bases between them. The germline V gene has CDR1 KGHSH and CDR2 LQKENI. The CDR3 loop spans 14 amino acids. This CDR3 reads CASSPQREGGELFF. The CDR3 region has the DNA TGTGCCAGCTCACCACAACGGGAAGGCGGGGAGCTGTTTTTT.

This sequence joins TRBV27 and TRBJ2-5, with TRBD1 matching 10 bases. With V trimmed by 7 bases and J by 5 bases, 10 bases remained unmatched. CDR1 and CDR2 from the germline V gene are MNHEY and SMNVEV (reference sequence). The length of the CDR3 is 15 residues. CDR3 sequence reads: CASTPRTGGEETQYF. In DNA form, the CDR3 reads TGTGCCAGCACCCCCCGGACAGGGGGAGAGGAGACCCAGTACTTC.

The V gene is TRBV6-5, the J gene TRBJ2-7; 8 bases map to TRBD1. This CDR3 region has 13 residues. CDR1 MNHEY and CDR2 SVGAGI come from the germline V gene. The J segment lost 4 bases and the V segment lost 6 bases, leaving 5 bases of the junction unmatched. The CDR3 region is CASRRTGTYEQYF. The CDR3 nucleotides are TGTGCCAGCAGGCGGACAGGGACTTACGAGCAGTACTTC.

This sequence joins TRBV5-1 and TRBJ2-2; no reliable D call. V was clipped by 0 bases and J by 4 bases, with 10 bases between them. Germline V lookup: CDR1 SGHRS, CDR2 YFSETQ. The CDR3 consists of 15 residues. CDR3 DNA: TGCGCCAGCAGCTTGGAGGCAGGAGCCACCGGGGAGCTGTTTTTT. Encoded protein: CASSLEAGATGELFF.

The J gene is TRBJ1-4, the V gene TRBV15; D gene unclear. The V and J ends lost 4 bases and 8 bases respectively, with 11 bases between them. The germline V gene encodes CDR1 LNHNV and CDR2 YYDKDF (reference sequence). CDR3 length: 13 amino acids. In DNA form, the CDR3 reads TGTGCCACCAGCAACTCCTTGGGGGAAAAACTGTTTTTT. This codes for CATSNSLGEKLFF.

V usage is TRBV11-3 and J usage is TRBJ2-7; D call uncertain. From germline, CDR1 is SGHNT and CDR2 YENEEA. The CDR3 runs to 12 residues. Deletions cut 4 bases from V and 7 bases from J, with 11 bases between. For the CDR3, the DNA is TGTGCCAGCAGCTCGGATGGGCGAGAGCAGTACTTC. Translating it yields CASSSDGREQYF.

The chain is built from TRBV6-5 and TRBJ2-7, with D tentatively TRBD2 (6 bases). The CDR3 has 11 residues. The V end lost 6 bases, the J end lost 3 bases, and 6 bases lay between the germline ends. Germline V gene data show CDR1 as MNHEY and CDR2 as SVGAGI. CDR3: CASSGSYEQYF. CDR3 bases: TGTGCCAGCAGCGGGAGCTACGAGCAGTACTTC.

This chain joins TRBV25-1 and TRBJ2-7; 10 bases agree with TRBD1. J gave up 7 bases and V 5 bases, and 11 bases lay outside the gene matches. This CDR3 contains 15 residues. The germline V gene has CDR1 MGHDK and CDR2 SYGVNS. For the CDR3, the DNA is TGTGCCAGCAGTACTCAGGCGACAGGGGGCTGGGAGCAGTACTTC. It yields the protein CASSTQATGGWEQYF.

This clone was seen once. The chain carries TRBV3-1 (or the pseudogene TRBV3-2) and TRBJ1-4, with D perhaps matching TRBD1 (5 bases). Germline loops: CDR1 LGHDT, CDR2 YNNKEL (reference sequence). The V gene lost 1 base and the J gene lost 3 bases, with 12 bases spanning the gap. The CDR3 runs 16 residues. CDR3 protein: CASSQGFGTANEKLFF. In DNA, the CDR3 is TGTGCCAGCAGCCAAGGTTTCGGGACGGCTAATGAAAAACTGTTTTTT.

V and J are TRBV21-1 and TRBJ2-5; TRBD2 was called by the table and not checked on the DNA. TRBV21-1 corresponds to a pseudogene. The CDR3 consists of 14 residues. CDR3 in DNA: TGTGCCAGCAGCAAACGGGTGTACCAAGAGACCCAGTACTTC. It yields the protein CASSKRVYQETQYF.

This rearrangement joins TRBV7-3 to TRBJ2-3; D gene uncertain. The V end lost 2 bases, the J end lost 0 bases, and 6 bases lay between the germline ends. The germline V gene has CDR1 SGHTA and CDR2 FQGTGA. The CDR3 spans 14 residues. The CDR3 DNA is TGTGCCAGCAGCTTAGTGCTTAGCACAGATACGCAGTATTTT. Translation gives CASSLVLSTDTQYF.

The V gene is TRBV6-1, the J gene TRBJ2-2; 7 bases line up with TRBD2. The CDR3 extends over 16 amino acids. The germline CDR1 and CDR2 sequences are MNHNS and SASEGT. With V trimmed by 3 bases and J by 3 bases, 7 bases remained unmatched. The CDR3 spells CASSEGLSLYTGELFF. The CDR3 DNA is TGTGCCAGCAGTGAGGGACTATCCCTCTACACCGGGGAGCTGTTTTTT.

The CDR3 loop reads CASTGQGSNQPQHF. Written as DNA, the CDR3 is TGTGCCAGCACTGGACAGGGGTCAAATCAGCCCCAGCATTTT. This chain uses TRBV2 with TRBJ1-5; TRBD1 matches 9 bases. Germline V gives CDR1 SNHLY, CDR2 FYNNEI. Germline trimming cut 7 bases from V and 4 bases from J; bases unmatched to any gene: 5. The CDR3 totals 14 residues.

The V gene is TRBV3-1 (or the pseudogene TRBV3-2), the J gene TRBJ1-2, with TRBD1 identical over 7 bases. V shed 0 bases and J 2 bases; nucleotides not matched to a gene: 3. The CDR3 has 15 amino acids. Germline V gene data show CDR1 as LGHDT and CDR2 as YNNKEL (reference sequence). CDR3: CASSQDDRENYGYTF. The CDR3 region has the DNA TGTGCCAGCAGCCAAGATGACAGGGAGAACTATGGCTACACCTTC.

CDR3 nucleotides: TGTGCCAGCAGCTCAGGCGCAGGCTATGGCTACACCTTC. Translation gives CASSSGAGYGYTF. The V gene is TRBV7-9, the J gene TRBJ1-2; no reliable D call. V was cut by 4 bases and J by 4 bases, with 10 bases left in between. The length of the CDR3 is 13 residues. The germline V gene has CDR1 SEHNR and CDR2 FQNEAQ (reference sequence).

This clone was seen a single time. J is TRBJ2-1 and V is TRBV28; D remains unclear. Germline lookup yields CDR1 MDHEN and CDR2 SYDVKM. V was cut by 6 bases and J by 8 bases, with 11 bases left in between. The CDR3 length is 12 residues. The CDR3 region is CASSRPKYEQFF. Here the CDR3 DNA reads TGTGCCAGCAGCCGACCCAAATATGAGCAGTTCTTC.

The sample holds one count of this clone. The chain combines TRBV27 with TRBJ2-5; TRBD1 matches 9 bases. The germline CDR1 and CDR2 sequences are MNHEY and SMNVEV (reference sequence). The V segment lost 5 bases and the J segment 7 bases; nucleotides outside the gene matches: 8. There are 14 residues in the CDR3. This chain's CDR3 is CASSPGTGIGTQYF. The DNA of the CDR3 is TGTGCCAGCAGTCCCGGGACAGGGATCGGGACCCAGTACTTC.

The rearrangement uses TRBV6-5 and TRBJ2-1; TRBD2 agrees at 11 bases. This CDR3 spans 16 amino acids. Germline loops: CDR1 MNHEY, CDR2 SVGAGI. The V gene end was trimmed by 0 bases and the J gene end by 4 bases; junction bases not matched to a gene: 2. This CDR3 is CASSYSLAGAYNEQFF. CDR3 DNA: TGTGCCAGCAGTTACTCACTAGCGGGAGCGTACAATGAGCAGTTCTTC.